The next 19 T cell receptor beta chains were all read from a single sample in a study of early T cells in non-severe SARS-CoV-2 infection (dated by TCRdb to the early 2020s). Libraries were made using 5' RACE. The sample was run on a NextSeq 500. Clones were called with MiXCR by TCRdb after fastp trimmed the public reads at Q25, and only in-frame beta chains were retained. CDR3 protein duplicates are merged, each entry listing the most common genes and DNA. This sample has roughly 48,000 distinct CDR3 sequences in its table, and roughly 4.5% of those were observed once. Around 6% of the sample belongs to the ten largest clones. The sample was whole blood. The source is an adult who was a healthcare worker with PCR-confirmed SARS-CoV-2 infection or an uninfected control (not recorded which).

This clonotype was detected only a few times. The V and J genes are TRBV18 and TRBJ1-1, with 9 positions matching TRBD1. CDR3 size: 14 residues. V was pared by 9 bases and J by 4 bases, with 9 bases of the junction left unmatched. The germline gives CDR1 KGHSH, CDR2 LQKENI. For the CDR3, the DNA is TGTGCCAGTTTCCGGGACAGGGTTGGCACTGAAGCTTTCTTT. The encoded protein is CASFRDRVGTEAFF.

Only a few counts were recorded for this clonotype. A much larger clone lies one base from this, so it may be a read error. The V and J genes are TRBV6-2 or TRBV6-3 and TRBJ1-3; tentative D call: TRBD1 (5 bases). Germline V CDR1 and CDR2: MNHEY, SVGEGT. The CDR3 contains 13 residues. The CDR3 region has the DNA TGTGCCAGCTCCGACAGCTCTGGAAACACCACATATTTT. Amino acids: CASSDSSGNTTYF.

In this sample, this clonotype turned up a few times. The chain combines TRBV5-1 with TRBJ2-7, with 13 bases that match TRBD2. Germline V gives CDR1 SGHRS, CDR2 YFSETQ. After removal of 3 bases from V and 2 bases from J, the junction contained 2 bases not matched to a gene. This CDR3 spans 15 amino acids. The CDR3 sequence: CASSWTSGRAYEQYF. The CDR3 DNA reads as TGCGCCAGCAGCTGGACTAGCGGGAGAGCCTACGAGCAGTACTTC.

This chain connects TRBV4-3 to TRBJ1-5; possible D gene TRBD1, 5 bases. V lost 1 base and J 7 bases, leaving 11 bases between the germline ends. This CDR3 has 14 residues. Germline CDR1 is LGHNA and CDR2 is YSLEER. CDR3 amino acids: CASSQVSGRQPQHF. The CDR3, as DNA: TGCGCCAGCAGCCAAGTATCAGGGCGACAGCCCCAGCATTTT.

CDR3 loop: CASSQDPSGSTDTQYF. For the CDR3, the DNA is TGCGCCAGCAGCCAAGATCCTAGCGGGAGCACAGATACGCAGTATTTT. The genes are TRBV4-1 and TRBJ2-3; TRBD2 matches at 8 bases. The ends lost 0 bases at V and 0 bases at J; junction bases unmatched: 2. There are 16 residues in the CDR3. Germline V CDR1 and CDR2: MGHRA, YSYEKL.

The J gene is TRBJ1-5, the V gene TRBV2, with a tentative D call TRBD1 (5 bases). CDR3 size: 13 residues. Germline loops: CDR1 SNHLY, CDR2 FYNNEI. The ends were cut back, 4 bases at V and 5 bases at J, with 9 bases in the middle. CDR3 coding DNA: TGTGCCAGCAGTGTGCCGGGGGATCAGCCCCAGCATTTT. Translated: CASSVPGDQPQHF.

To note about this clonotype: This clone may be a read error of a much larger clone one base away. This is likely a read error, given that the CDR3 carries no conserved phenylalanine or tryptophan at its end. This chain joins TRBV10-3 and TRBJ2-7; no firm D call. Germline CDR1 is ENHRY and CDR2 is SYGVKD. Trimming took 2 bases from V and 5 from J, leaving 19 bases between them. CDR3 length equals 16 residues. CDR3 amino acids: CAISEPPRTVNNEQYS. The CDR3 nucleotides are TGTGCCATCAGTGAGCCCCCACGAACGGTAAACAACGAGCAGTACTCC.

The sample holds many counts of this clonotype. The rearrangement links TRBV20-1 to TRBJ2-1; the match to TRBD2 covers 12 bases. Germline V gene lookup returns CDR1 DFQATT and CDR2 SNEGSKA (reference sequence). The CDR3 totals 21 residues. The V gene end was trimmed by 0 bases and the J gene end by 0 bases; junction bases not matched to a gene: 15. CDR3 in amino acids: CSARDPTSGRLGLSSYNEQFF. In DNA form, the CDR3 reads TGCAGTGCTAGAGATCCGACTAGCGGGAGATTGGGTCTGAGCTCCTACAATGAGCAGTTCTTC.

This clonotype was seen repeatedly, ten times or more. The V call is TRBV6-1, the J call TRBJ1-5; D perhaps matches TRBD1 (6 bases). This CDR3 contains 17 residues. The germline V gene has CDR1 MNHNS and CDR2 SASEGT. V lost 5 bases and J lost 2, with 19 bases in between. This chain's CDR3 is CASSWNFGTLGNQPQHF. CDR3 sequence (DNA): TGTGCCAGCAGTTGGAATTTTGGGACACTCGGCAATCAGCCCCAGCATTTT.

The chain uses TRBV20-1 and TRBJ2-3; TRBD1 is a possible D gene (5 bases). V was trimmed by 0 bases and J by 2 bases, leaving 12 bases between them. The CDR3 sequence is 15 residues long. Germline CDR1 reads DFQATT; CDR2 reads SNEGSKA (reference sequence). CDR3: CSARDHTRDTDTQYF. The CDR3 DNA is TGCAGTGCTAGAGATCATACCAGGGACACAGATACGCAGTATTTT.

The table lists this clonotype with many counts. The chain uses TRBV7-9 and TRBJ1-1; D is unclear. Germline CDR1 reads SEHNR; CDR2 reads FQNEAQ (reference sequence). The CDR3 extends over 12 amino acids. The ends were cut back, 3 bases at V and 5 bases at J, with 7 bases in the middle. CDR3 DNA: TGTGCCAGCAGCTTTCACGGGACTGAAGCTTTCTTT. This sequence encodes CASSFHGTEAFF.

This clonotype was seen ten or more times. The CDR3 sequence is CASTKLAAGSSYNEQFF. The CDR3 nucleotides are TGTGCCAGCACCAAACTAGCGGCTGGTAGCTCCTACAATGAGCAGTTCTTC. The J gene is TRBJ2-1, the V gene TRBV7-2, with TRBD2 matching 8 bases. The V gene end was trimmed by 7 bases and the J gene end by 0 bases; junction bases not matched to a gene: 11. The CDR3 is made up of 17 amino acids. Germline V lookup: CDR1 SGHTA, CDR2 FQGNSA.

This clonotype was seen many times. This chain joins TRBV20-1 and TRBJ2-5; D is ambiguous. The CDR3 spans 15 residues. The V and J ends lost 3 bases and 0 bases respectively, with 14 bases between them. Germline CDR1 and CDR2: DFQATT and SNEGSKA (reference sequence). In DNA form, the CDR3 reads TGCAGTGCTAGTAGCAGAAGGTCGTACCAAGAGACCCAGTACTTC. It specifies CSASSRRSYQETQYF.

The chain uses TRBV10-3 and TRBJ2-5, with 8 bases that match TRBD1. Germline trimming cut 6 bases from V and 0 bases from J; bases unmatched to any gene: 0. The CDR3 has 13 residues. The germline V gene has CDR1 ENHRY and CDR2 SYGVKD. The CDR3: CAIRTGDQETQYF. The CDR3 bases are TGTGCCATCAGGACAGGGGACCAAGAGACCCAGTACTTC.

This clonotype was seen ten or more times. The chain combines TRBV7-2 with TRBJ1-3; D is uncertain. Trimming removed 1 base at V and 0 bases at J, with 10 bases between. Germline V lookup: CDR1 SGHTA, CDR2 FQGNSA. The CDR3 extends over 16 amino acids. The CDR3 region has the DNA TGTGCCAGCAGCTTAGGACCGTATAGCTCTGGAAACACCATATATTTT. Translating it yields CASSLGPYSSGNTIYF.

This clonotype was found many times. In DNA, the CDR3 is TGTGCTAGTGTTAAGTCCCTTTTGACAGATACGCAGTATTTT. It encodes CASVKSLLTDTQYF. The chain employs TRBV12-5 and TRBJ2-3; D is undetermined. With 7 bases removed from V and 3 bases from J, the gap between germline ends came to 14 bases. Looked up from germline, CDR1 is LGHNT and CDR2 is FRNRAP. The CDR3 has 14 amino acids.

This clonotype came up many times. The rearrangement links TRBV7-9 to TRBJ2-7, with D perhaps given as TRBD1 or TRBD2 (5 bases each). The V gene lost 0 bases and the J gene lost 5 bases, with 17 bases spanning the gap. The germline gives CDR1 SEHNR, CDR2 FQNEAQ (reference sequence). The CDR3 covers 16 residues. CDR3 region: CASSLATTGARHEQYF. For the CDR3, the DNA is TGTGCCAGCAGCTTAGCTACCACCGGGGCCCGTCACGAGCAGTACTTC.

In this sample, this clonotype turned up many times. The DNA of the CDR3 is TGTGCCAGCAGCCAAGATGTGACAGGGTATCCCGGGGAGCTGTTTTTT. It translates to CASSQDVTGYPGELFF. The chain carries TRBV3-1 and TRBJ2-2; the match to TRBD1 covers 7 bases. The V segment lost 0 bases and the J segment 6 bases; nucleotides outside the gene matches: 7. Germline CDR1 and CDR2: LGHDT and YNNKEL (reference sequence). The length of the CDR3 is 16 residues.

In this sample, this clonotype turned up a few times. The CDR3 sequence: CASSQDLVSDTQYF. CDR3 bases: TGTGCCAGCAGCCAAGATTTGGTCTCAGATACGCAGTATTTT. The chain links TRBV4-2 to TRBJ2-3; no clear D. CDR1 and CDR2 (germline): LGHNA, YNFKEQ. Trimming removed 0 bases from V and 4 bases from J, with 8 bases in between. This CDR3 contains 14 residues.